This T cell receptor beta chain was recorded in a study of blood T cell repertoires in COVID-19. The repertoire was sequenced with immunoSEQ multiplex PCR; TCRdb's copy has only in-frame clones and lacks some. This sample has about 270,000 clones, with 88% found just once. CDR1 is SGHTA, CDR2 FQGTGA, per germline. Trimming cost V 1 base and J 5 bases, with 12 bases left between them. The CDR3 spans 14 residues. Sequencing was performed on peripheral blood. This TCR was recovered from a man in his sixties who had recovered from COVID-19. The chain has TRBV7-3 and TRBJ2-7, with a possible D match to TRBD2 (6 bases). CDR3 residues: CASSLIGGDHEQYF. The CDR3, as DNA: TGTGCCAGCAGCTTAATCGGCGGGGACCACGAGCAGTACTTC.